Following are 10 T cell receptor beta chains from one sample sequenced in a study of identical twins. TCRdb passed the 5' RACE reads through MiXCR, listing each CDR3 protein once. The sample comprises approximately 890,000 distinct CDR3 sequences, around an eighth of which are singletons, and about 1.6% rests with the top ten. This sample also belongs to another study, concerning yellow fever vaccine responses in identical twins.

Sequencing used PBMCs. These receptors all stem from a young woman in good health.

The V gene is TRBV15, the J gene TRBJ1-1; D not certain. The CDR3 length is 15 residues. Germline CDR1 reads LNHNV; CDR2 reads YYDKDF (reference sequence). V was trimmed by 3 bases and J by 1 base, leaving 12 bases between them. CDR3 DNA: TGTGCCACCAGCAGGTCAGTAGACGGGAACACTGAAGCTTTCTTT. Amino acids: CATSRSVDGNTEAFF.

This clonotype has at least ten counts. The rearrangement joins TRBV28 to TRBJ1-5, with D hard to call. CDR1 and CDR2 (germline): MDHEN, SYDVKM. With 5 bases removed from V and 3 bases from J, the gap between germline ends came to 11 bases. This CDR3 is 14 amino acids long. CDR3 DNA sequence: TGTGCCAGCAGTCAGCTCCAGGCCAATCAGCCCCAGCATTTT. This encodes CASSQLQANQPQHF.

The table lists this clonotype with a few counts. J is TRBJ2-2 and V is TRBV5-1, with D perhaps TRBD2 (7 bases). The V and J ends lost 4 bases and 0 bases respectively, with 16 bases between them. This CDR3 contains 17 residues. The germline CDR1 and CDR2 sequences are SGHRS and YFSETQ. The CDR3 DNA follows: TGCGCCAGCAGCCTTCGGGGGGCCCCATCGAACACCGGGGAGCTGTTTTTT. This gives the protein CASSLRGAPSNTGELFF.

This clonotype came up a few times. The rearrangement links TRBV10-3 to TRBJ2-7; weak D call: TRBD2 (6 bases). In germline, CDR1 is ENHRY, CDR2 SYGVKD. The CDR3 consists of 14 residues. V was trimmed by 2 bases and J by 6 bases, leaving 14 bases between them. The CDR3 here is CAISEAAGFGEQYF. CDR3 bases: TGTGCCATCAGTGAGGCCGCGGGATTTGGCGAGCAGTACTTC.

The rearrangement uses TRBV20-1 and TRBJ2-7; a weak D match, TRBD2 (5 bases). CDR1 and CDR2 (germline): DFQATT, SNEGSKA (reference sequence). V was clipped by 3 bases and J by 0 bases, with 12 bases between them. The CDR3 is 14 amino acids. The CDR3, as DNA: TGCAGTGCTAGCCCTCTCGGGGACTCCTACGAGCAGTACTTC. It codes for CSASPLGDSYEQYF.

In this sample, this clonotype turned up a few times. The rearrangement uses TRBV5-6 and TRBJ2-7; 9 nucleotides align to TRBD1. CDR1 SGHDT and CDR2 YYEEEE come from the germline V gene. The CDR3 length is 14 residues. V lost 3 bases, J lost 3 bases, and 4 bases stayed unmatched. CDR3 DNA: TGTGCCAGCAGCTCCGGGACAGGGATCTACGAGCAGTACTTC. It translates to CASSSGTGIYEQYF.

The CDR3 DNA is TGTGCCACGACGGGTATGGGGGGCGGTGGCTACACCTTC. Translating gives CATTGMGGGGYTF. V usage is TRBV3-1 and J usage is TRBJ1-2, with D possibly matching TRBD1 (6 bases). Germline-derived CDR1 and CDR2 are LGHDT and YNNKEL (reference sequence). Trimming took 10 bases from V and 7 from J, leaving 19 bases between them. CDR3 size: 13 residues.

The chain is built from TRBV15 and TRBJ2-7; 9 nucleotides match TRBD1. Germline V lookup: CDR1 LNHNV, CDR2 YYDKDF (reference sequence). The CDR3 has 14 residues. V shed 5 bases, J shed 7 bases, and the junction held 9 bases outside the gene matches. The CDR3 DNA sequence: TGTGCCACCAGCGTCCGGGACAGGGACAGTGAGCAGTACTTC. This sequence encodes CATSVRDRDSEQYF.

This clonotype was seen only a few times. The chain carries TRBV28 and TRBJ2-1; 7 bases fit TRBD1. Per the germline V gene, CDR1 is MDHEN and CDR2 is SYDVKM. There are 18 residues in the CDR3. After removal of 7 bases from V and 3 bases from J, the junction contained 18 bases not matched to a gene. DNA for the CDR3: TGTGCCAGCACTCCCTCCGGGATCCGGGACAGAGACTACAATGAGCAGTTCTTC. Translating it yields CASTPSGIRDRDYNEQFF.

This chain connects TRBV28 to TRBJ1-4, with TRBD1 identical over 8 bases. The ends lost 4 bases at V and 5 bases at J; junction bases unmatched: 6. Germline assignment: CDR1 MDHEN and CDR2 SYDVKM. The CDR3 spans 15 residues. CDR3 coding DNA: TGTGCCAGCAGTTCGTCAGGGGGCGAGAATGAAAAACTGTTTTTT. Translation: CASSSSGGENEKLFF.